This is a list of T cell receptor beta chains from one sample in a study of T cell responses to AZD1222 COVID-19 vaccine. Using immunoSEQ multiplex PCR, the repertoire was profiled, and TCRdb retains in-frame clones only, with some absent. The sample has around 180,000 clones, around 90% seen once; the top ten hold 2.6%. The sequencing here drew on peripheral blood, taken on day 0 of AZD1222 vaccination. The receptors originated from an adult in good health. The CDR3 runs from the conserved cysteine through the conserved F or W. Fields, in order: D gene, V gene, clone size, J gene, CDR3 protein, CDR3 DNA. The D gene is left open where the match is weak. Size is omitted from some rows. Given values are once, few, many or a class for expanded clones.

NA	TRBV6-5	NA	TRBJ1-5	CASVNRVVSNQPQHF	TGTGCCAGCGTAAACAGGGTGGTTAGCAATCAGCCCCAGCATTTT
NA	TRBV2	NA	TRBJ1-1	CASSESRMNTEAFF	TGTGCCAGCAGTGAATCCAGAATGAACACTGAAGCTTTCTTT
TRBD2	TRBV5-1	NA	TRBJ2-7	CASSLGLAGVREQYF	TGCGCCAGCAGCTTGGGACTAGCGGGAGTGCGGGAGCAGTACTTC
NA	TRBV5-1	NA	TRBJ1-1	CASSLESTNTEAFF	TGCGCCAGCAGCTTGGAGTCCACCAACACTGAAGCTTTCTTT
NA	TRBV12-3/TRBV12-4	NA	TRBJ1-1	CASRTERGAFF	TGTGCCAGCAGGACGGAAAGGGGAGCTTTCTTT
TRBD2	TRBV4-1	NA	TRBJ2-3	CASSPLEGLNTDTQYF	TGCGCCAGCAGCCCTTTGGAGGGACTAAACACAGATACGCAGTATTTT
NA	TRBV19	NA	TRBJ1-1	CASSIGGQNTEAFF	TGTGCCAGTAGTATCGGGGGGCAGAACACTGAAGCTTTCTTT
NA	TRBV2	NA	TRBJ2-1	CASSELGFNEQFF	TGTGCCAGCAGTGAACTAGGGTTCAATGAGCAGTTCTTC
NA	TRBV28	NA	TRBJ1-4	CASSVGGFNEKLFF	TGTGCCAGCAGTGTGGGGGGGTTTAATGAAAAACTGTTTTTT
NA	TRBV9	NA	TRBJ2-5	CASSGRGPGVQETQYF	TGTGCCAGCAGCGGGCGGGGGCCAGGGGTCCAAGAGACCCAGTACTTC
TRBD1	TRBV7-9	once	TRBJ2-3	CASIPQGADPDTQYF	TGTGCCAGCATCCCACAGGGGGCGGATCCAGATACGCAGTATTTT